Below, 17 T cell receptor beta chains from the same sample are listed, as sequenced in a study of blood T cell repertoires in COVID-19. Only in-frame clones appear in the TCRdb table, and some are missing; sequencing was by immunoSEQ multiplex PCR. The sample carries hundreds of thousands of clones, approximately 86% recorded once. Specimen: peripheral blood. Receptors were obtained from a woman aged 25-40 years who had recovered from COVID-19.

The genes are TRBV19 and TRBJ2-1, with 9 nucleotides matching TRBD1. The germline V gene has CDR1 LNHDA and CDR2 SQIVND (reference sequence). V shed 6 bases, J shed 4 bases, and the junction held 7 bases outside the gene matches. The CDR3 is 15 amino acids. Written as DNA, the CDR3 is TGTGCCAGTAGGCCGGGACAGGGAGGTTACAATGAGCAGTTCTTC. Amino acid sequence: CASRPGQGGYNEQFF.

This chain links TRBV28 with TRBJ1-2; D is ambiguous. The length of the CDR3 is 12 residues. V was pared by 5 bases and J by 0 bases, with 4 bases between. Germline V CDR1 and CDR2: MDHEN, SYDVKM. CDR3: CASSRANYGYTF. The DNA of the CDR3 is TGTGCCAGCAGTCGAGCTAACTATGGCTACACCTTC.

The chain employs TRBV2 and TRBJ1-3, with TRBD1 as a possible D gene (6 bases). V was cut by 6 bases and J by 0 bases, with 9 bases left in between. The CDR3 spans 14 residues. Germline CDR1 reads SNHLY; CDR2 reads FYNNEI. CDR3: CASREQGSGNTIYF. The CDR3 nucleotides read TGTGCCAGCAGGGAACAGGGCTCTGGAAACACCATATATTTT.

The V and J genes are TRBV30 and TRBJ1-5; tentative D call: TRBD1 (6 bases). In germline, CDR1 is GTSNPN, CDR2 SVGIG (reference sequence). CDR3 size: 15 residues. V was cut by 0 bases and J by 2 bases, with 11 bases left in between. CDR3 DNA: TGTGCCTGGAGTGTAAATGGGGGCGGCAATCAGCCCCAGCATTTT. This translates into CAWSVNGGGNQPQHF.

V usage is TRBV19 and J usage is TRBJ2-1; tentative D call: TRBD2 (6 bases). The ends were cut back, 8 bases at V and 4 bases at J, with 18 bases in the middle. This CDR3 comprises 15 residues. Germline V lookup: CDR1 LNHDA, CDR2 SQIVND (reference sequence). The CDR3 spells CASGPAQRAYNEQFF. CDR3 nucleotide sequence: TGTGCCAGTGGCCCGGCCCAGCGGGCTTACAATGAGCAGTTCTTC.

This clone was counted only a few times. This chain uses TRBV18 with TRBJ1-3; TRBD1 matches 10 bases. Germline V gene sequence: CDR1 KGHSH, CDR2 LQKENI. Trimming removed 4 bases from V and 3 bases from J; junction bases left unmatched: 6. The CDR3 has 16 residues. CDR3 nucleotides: TGTGCCAGCTCACACCGGGACAGGGGAGATGGAAACACCATATATTTT. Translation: CASSHRDRGDGNTIYF.

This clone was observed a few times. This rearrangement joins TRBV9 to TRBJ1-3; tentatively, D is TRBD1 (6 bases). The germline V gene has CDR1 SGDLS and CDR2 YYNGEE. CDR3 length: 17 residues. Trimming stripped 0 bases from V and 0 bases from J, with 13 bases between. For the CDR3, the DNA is TGTGCCAGCAGCGTAGGAGAATGGACAGCCTCTGGAAACACCATATATTTT. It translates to CASSVGEWTASGNTIYF.

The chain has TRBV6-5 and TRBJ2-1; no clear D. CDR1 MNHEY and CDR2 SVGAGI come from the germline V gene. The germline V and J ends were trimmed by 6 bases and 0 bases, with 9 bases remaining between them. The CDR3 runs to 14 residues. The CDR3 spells CASRPSSSYNEQFF. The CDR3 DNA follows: TGTGCCAGCAGGCCGTCGAGCTCCTACAATGAGCAGTTCTTC.

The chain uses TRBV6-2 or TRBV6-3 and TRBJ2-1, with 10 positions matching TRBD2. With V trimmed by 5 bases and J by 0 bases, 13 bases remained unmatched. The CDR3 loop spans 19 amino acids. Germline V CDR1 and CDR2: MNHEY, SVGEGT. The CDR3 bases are TGTGCCAGCAGTGGGGGGCAAGCGGGAGGGAAAATCTCCTACAATGAGCAGTTCTTC. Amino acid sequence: CASSGGQAGGKISYNEQFF.

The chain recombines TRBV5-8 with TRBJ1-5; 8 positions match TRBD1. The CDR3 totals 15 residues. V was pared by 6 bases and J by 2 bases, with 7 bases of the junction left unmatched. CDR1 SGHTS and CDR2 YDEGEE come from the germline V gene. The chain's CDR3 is CASNQGAWGNQPQHF. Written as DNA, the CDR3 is TGTGCCAGCAACCAGGGGGCTTGGGGCAATCAGCCCCAGCATTTT.

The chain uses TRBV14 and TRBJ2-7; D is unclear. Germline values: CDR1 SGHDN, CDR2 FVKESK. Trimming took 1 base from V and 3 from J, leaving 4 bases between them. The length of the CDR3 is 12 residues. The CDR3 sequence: CASSQAFYEQYF. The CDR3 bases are TGTGCCAGCAGCCAAGCATTCTACGAGCAGTACTTC.

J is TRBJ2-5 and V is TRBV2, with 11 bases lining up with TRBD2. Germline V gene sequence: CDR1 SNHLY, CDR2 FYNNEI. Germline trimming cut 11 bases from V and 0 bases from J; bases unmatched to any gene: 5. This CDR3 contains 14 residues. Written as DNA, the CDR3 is TGTGCCGGTAGCGGGGGGGCCAACCAAGAGACCCAGTACTTC. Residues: CAGSGGANQETQYF.

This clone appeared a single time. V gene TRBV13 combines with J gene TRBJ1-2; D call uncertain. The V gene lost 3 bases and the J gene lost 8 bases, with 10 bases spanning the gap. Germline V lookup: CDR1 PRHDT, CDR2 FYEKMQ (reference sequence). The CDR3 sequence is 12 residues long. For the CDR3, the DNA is TGTGCCAGCAGCTTTAACGGCGGCGGCTACACCTTC. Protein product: CASSFNGGGYTF.

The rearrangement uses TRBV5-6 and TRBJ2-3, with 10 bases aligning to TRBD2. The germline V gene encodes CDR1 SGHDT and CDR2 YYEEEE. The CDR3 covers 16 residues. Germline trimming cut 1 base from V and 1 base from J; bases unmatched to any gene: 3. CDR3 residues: CASSLPGTSGTDTQYF. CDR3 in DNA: TGTGCCAGCAGCTTGCCCGGGACTAGCGGCACAGATACGCAGTATTTT.

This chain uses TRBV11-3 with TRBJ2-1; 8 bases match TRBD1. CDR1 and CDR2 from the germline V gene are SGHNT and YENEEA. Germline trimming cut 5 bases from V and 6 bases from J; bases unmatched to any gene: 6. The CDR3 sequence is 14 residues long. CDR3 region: CASSPTGGSNEQFF. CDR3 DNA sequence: TGTGCCAGCAGCCCAACAGGGGGTAGCAATGAGCAGTTCTTC. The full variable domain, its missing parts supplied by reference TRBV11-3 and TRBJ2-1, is EAGVVQSPRYKIIEKKQPVAFWCNPISGHNTLYWYLQNLGQGPELLIRYENEEAVDDSQLPKDRFSAERLKGVDSTLKIQPAELGDSAVYLCASSPTGGSNEQFFGPGTRLTVL.

The CDR3 DNA reads TGTGCCAGCAGTGATCAGGTCACAGATACGCAGTATTTT. Residues: CASSDQVTDTQYF. The V call is TRBV2, the J call TRBJ2-3; D gene ambiguous. Trimming shortened V by 3 bases and J by 2 bases, and 6 bases separated the two germline ends. Germline CDR1 is SNHLY and CDR2 is FYNNEI. This CDR3 has 13 residues.

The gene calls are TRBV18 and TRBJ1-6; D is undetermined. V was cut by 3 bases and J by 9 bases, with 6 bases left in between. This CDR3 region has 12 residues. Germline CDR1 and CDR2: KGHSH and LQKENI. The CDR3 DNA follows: TGTGCCAGCTCACCGAGCACTTCACCCCTCCACTTT. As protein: CASSPSTSPLHF.